Listed below are T cell receptor beta chains from one sample, sequenced in a study of blood T cell repertoires in COVID-19. Here immunoSEQ multiplex PCR was the method, and the copy in TCRdb shows in-frame clones only, minus some. The repertoire includes around 280,000 clones, 87% of them detected once, and roughly 6.3% sits in the top ten. The specimen was PBMCs or T cells enriched from blood (not recorded which). These receptor sequences come from a woman between 40 and 55 years old who had recovered from COVID-19. The CDR3 runs from the conserved cysteine through the conserved F or W. D genes are given only for firm matches. Not all rows give a size; the values are once, few, many and, for expanded clones, a class.

d_call j_call v_call clone_size cdr3_aa cdr3_nt
TRBD2 TRBJ2-1 TRBV28 NA CASSLLAGGQFF TGTGCCAGCAGTCTTCTAGCGGGAGGGCAGTTCTTC
NA TRBJ1-5 TRBV20-1 NA CSASDTANQPQHF TGCAGTGCTAGTGACACAGCTAATCAGCCCCAGCATTTT
NA TRBJ2-7 TRBV5-5 NA CASSLTSGASYEQYF TGTGCCAGCAGCTTAACCTCAGGGGCTTCCTACGAGCAGTACTTC
NA TRBJ2-3 TRBV5-6 once CASSLASGLYTDTQYF TGTGCCAGCAGCTTGGCCTCGGGACTCTACACAGATACGCAGTATTTT
TRBD1 TRBJ2-5 TRBV14 once CASSQGNRGIRETQYF TGTGCCAGCAGCCAAGGAAACAGGGGAATCAGAGAGACCCAGTACTTC
NA TRBJ2-1 TRBV14 NA CASSHPGHYNEQFF TGTGCCAGCAGCCATCCGGGACACTACAATGAGCAGTTCTTC
TRBD1 TRBJ2-6 TRBV18 NA CASSAGTASSGANVLTF TGTGCCAGCTCAGCAGGGACAGCGAGCTCTGGGGCCAACGTCCTGACTTTC
TRBD1 TRBJ1-4 TRBV6-6 NA CASSPPTGDEKLFF TGTGCCAGCAGCCCCCCGACAGGGGACGAAAAACTGTTTTTT
NA TRBJ1-3 TRBV27 NA CASSSTGLSGNTIYF TGTGCCAGCAGTTCTACAGGGCTATCTGGAAACACCATATATTTT
NA TRBJ2-7 TRBV11-2 NA CASSFGAGQYEQYF TGTGCCAGCAGCTTTGGGGCAGGACAGTACGAGCAGTACTTC
TRBD2 TRBJ2-1 TRBV10-3 NA CAISDSGTSINEQFF TGTGCCATCAGTGATTCCGGGACTAGCATCAATGAGCAGTTCTTC
TRBD2 TRBJ2-1 TRBV7-2 NA CASSLGAGGNEQFF TGTGCCAGCAGCTTAGGCGCGGGGGGGAATGAGCAGTTCTTC
TRBD1 TRBJ2-7 TRBV7-3 NA CASSLKTGEPSYEQYF TGTGCCAGCAGCTTAAAAACAGGGGAACCCTCCTACGAGCAGTACTTC
TRBD2 TRBJ2-7 TRBV27 NA CASRRERGSSYEQYF TGTGCCAGCAGGAGAGAACGCGGGAGCTCCTACGAGCAGTACTTC
TRBD2 TRBJ2-1 TRBV5-4 NA CASSSGLAPNEQFF TGTGCCAGCAGCTCCGGACTAGCTCCAAATGAGCAGTTCTTC
TRBD2 TRBJ2-7 TRBV5-6 NA CASSHWAGASYEQYF TGTGCCAGCTCCCATTGGGCGGGAGCGTCTTACGAGCAGTACTTC
NA TRBJ1-1 TRBV28 NA CASSVNKNTEAFF TGTGCCAGCAGTGTAAACAAGAACACTGAAGCTTTCTTT
TRBD2 TRBJ2-7 TRBV2 many CASSEPGTSGITSSYEQYF TGTGCCAGCAGTGAACCCGGGACTAGCGGAATAACGAGCTCCTACGAGCAGTACTTC
NA TRBJ1-4 TRBV9 NA CASSAGEGSYITEKLFF TGTGCCAGCAGCGCCGGTGAGGGTAGTTACATTACTGAAAAACTGTTTTTT
TRBD2 TRBJ2-7 TRBV27 NA CASRRGASYEQYF TGTGCCAGCAGGCGGGGGGCCTCCTACGAGCAGTACTTC
TRBD1 TRBJ2-3 TRBV18 NA CASSLGTGGHTDTQYF TGTGCCAGCTCCCTAGGGACAGGGGGGCACACAGATACGCAGTATTTT
NA TRBJ1-5 TRBV19 once CASSTQRGFGNQPQHF TGTGCCAGTAGTACCCAGCGGGGTTTCGGCAATCAGCCCCAGCATTTT
NA TRBJ2-7 TRBV1 NA CTSSIARIYEQYF TGCACCAGCAGCATAGCGAGAATCTACGAGCAGTACTTC